This T cell receptor beta chain was recorded in a study of identical twins. Template switching added a universal primer site; cDNA carried unique molecular identifiers. Using its own MiXCR run on the 5' RACE reads, TCRdb lists one record per CDR3 protein. The table has a few hundred thousand distinct CDR3 sequences, about a fifth seen once. This clonotype was detected ten times or more. Its antigen is currently unknown. Findings of the study overall: These conclusions were based on statistical analysis (cross-sectional, not following the same donors).

Everyone who gave samples was a healthy Caucasian. This sequence was found in a man aged 50 or older in good health. The sequenced sample was naive T cells sorted from blood.

The CDR3 sequence is CASSPTGAYEQYF. The CDR3 bases are TGTGCCAGCAGCCCCACAGGGGCCTACGAGCAGTACTTC. This chain joins TRBV12-3 or TRBV12-4 and TRBJ2-7, with 7 bases identical to TRBD1. With 6 bases clipped from V and 2 bases from J, the junction kept 4 bases outside the gene matches. The CDR3 sequence is 13 residues long.